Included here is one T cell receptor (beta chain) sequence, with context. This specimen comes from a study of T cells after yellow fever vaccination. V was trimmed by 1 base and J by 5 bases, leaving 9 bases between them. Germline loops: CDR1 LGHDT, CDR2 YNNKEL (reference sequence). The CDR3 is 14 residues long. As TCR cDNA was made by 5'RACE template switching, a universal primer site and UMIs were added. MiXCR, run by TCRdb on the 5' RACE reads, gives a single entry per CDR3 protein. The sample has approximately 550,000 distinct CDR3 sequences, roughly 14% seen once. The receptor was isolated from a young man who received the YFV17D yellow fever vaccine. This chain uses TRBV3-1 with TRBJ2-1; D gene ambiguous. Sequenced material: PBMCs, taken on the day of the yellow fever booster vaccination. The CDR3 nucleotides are TGTGCCAGCAGCCAAGTGTCATACAACAATGAGCAGTTCTTC. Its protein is CASSQVSYNNEQFF.